The clone carrying this T cell receptor (beta chain) was detected many times. It was unfractionated whole blood from which total RNA was extracted. This specimen belongs to a study of human T cells and chemical hapten exposure. TCRdb used MiXCR to reprocess the 5' RACE reads, holding one entry per CDR3 protein. The sample includes 150,000 or so distinct CDR3 sequences, around 4% of them seen just once. This clonotype originated in a female donor in good health.

The DNA of the CDR3 is TGCAGCGTTGCGGGTCAAAGAGACATTCAGTACTTC. This gives the protein CSVAGQRDIQYF. The rearrangement joins TRBV29-1 to TRBJ2-4; D is ambiguous. Germline values: CDR1 SQVTM, CDR2 ANQGSEA. V was trimmed by 4 bases and J by 8 bases, leaving 12 bases between them. The length of the CDR3 is 12 residues.